This TCR beta chain was sequenced in a study of cytomegalovirus exposure and HLA in healthy donors. Study-wide background: The study placed approximately 78% of its approximately 400 genotyped donors in the Caucasian-associated ancestry cluster. General observations from the study: Later work found that TCR association rates differed between HLA loci; DRB1 had the most and HLA-C the fewest.

PCR used 60 Vbeta primers and 13 Jbeta primers. Clones were read by immunoSEQ multiplex PCR, and TCRdb kept only the in-frame ones, dropping some. The sample holds 70,000 to 95,000 clones, about 75% seen once. On this clone itself: Its antigen is unidentified.

V lost 6 bases and J lost 3; bases outside the gene matches: 6. This CDR3 is 14 amino acids long. Germline V gene sequence: CDR1 ENHRY, CDR2 SYGVKD. The clonotype originates from a man aged 25 to 45 in good health and CMV-seropositive. Sequencing was carried out using PBMCs. The gene calls are TRBV10-3 and TRBJ1-1; 8 nucleotides match TRBD1. The CDR3 DNA reads TGTGCCATCAGGGAGGGACAGGTGTACACTGAAGCTTTCTTT. Translation: CAIREGQVYTEAFF.